This TCR beta chain was identified during a study of blood T cell repertoires in COVID-19 (dated by TCRdb to about 2020). Regarding the complete study: The collaborator samples originated in the United States, Italy and Spain and spanned the acute and convalescent phases of COVID-19. The repertoires were released in a freely available public database meant as a resource for research on the immune response to SARS-CoV-2. Where available, HLA class I and class II types were obtained from metadata supplied by the sample provider rather than from assay-based typing. The prospective study material was composed of cDNA or gDNA derived from T cells, B-cell-depleted T cells, or PBMCs. The sample metadata nearly always contained a de-identified subject ID, COVID-19 status, age in years and sex. The dataset comprised deeply sampled blood TCRbeta repertoires from subjects exposed to, actively infected with, or recovered from COVID-19. The samples were drawn from the first 160 participants of the ongoing ImmuneRACE study and from some 1,300 subjects provided by 6 global collaborators.

Participants in the prospective study were aged roughly 18 to 100 years, lived in 20 to 30 United States geographic areas, and enrolled through a virtual design. In the prospective study, participants were assigned to cohorts based on the clinical history participants reported in a screening survey and a study questionnaire. Recovered participants in ImmuneRACE Cohort 3 were defined as having two consecutive negative NP/OP PCR tests, clearance from a healthcare professional, or resolution of symptoms. In the prospective study, whole blood, serum and a nasopharyngeal or oropharyngeal swab were collected from each participant by mobile phlebotomists. Over a roughly two-month period, participants in the prospective study had the option of providing additional blood draws and questionnaires. Before DNA extraction, blood samples from the prospective study were shipped at room temperature or frozen.

Beyond this particular receptor, the publication reports: The quantity of clinical and demographic metadata differed by source and by participant and was supplied without curation.

V loses 0 bases at its end and J loses 5 bases; junction bases beyond the gene matches: 7. Sequences LGHNA (CDR1) and YSLEER (CDR2) are obtained from the germline V gene. The CDR3, cysteine through phenylalanine, is 16 amino acids long. CDR3 DNA only is kept here, 48 bases in frame from base 1. The immunoSEQ Assay, a bias-controlled multiplex PCR, was used to amplify TCRbeta CDR3 regions from genomic DNA. The original pipeline was this. Within the assay, amplification of reference gene primers was used to estimate how many nucleated cells each sample contained. To quantify the absolute abundance of each unique TCRbeta CDR3 rearrangement, sequence reads were collapsed and filtered. For each sample, productive Simpson clonality was calculated as the square root of Simpson's diversity index over productive rearrangements. Imported from immuneACCESS, the table was reduced by TCRdb to in-frame sequences with V and J called. These copies leave out some clones; in studies compared against another copy, an unresolved V gene accounts for under half, and the cause of the remainder is not known. Clone size and the V and J calls come from that table; the DNA yielded D and trimming. For this sample there are a few hundred thousand clones; roughly 90% appear just once. More than 8.5% of the sample lies in the top ten.

Details on this clone: No cognate antigen has been identified for it. Qualities for individual bases were not recorded, and no much larger clone is one base off.

Recombination connected TRBV4-3 to TRBJ1-5, and TRBD1 aligns with 7 junction nucleotides. Sequenced material: PBMCs or T cells enriched from blood (not recorded which). This receptor was identified in a woman aged 18-30 years who had recovered from COVID-19. CDR3 region: CASSQDTRQGYQPQHF. In nucleotide form, the sequence is TGCGCCAGCAGCCAAGACACCCGACAGGGATATCAGCCCCAGCATTTT.